Given below is one TCR beta chain in context. Unmatched junction bases numbered 9, after V lost 1 base and J lost 4 bases. The CDR3 has 17 amino acids. Germline V gives CDR1 SGHTA, CDR2 FQGNSA. These data come from a study of T cells in Graves' hyperthyroidism and ophthalmopathy. Study-wide context: Peripheral blood sampling occurred at initial diagnosis, before any treatment.

Amplification yielded TCR beta CDR3 regions, with RNA transcripts as the source. HTBI primers drove first-round RT-PCR of the TCR CDR3. TCRdb re-derived calls from the multiplex PCR reads in MiXCR, one entry per CDR3 protein. The sample has about 410,000 distinct CDR3 sequences; 14% to 15% are singletons. Ophthalmopathy cases met thresholds of Clinical Activity Score at least 3, NOSPECS grade at least 4 and duration under 3 months. The TCR sequence derives from a man between 18 and 29 years old with Graves' ophthalmopathy. The sample comprised blood. The chain recombines TRBV7-2 with TRBJ2-3; 9 nucleotides align to TRBD1. CDR3 DNA: TGTGCCAGCAGCTTAGGGGCGGGACAGGGTTGGGCAGATACGCAGTATTTT. This gives the protein CASSLGAGQGWADTQYF.